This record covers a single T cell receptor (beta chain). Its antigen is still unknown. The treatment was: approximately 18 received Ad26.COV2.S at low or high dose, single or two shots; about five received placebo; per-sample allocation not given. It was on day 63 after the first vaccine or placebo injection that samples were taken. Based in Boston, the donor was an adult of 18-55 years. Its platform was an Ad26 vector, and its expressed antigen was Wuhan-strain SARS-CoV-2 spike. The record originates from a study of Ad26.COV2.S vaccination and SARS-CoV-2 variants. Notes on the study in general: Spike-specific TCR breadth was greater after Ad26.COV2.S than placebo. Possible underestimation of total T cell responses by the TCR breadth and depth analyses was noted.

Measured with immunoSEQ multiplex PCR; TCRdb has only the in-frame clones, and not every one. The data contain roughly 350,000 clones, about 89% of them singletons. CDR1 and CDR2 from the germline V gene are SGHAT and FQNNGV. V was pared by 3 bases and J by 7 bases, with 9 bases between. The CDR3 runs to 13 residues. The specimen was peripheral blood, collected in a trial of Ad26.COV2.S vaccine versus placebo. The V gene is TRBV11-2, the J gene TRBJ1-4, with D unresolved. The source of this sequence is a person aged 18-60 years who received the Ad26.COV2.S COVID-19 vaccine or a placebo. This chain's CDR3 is CASSLAYGEKLFF. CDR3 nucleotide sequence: TGTGCCAGCAGCTTGGCCTACGGTGAAAAACTGTTTTTT.